The clone carrying this TCR beta chain was detected many times. In germline, CDR1 is MNHNS, CDR2 SASEGT. V lost 4 bases, J lost 2 bases, and 6 bases lay in between. The CDR3 is 12 residues long. The source of the sample is a study of Graves' ophthalmopathy and Graves' hyperthyroidism. Amplified material comprised TCR beta CDR3 regions derived from RNA transcripts. The first-round RT-PCR employed HTBI primers together with the Qiagen OneStep RT-PCR kit. A multiplex PCR was then performed as the second round. TCRdb independently ran MiXCR on the multiplex PCR reads; one entry per CDR3 protein. This table holds hundreds of thousands of distinct CDR3 sequences, around 14% found once.

This sequence was found in a woman in her 30s with Graves' ophthalmopathy. The V call is TRBV6-1, the J call TRBJ2-7; D gene unclear. The material sequenced was blood. The CDR3 region has the DNA TGTGCCAGCAGTGCCCCTCCCTACGAGCAGTACTTC. Translated, it gives CASSAPPYEQYF.